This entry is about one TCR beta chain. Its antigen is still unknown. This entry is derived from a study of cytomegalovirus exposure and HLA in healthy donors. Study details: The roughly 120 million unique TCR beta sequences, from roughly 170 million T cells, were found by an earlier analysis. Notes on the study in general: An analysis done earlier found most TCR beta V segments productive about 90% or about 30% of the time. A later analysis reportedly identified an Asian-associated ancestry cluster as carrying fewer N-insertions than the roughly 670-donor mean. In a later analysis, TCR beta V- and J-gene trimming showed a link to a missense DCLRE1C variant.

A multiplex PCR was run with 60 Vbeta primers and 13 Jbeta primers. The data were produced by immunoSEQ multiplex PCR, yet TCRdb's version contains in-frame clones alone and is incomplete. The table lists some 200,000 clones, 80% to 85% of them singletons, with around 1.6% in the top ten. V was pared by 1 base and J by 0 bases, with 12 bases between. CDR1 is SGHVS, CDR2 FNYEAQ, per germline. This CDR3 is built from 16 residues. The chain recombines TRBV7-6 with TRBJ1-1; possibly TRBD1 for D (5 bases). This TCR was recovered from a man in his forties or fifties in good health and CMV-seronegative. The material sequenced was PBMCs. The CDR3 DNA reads TGTGCCAGCAGCTTAGGACAGAACGGCATGAACACTGAAGCTTTCTTT. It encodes CASSLGQNGMNTEAFF.